The entry below gives a single T cell receptor (beta chain) sequence along with its context. The target antigen is unknown. This sample stems from a study of post-analysis software for immune sequencing data. Study as a whole: Some patients lacked subtype; others had relapsing-remitting, secondary progressive or progressive-relapsing disease.

TCR beta cDNA libraries had unique molecular identifiers. Each batch of about 1 to 11 million T cells produced around 460,000 cDNA molecules. TCRdb re-called the PCR reads through MiXCR, storing one row per CDR3 protein. The sample includes about 260,000 distinct CDR3 sequences, 36% of them seen just once. Regarding the study as a whole: By F measure, strong co-clustering occurred among samples prepared in the same batch. Roughly 5 TRBV segments, TRBV5-6, TRBV5-1 and TRBV20-1 among them, were found more frequent in patients than controls. There was significantly lower normalized Chao1 diversity in multiple sclerosis patients than in controls.

The CDR3 consists of 14 residues. Germline CDR1 SGHRS, CDR2 YFSETQ. Losses at the gene ends were 7 bases for V and 4 bases for J; bases not matched to a gene: 5. The TCR comes from a girl aged 10-17 years with multiple sclerosis. Sequenced: blood. The genes are TRBV5-1 and TRBJ2-5, with TRBD2 matching 12 bases. The CDR3 nucleotides read TGCGCCAGCGGAAGACTAGCGGGAGTAGAGACCCAGTACTTC. Amino acids: CASGRLAGVETQYF.